This passage covers 15 T cell receptor beta chains from one sample sequenced in a study of T-cell reconstitution after alpha-beta-depleted transplantation in children. Unique molecular identifiers featured in how the TCRbeta library was prepared. Using its own MiXCR run on the PCR reads, TCRdb lists one record per CDR3 protein. Found here are roughly 500,000 distinct CDR3 sequences, around an eighth of them singletons; the top ten hold less than 6.5%. This sample comprised PBMCs from the stem cell graft donor, obtained from the stem cell graft. These receptors were taken from a human donor who donated a stem cell graft to a child with combined immunodeficiency.

This chain's CDR3 is CASMSQGQPQHF. The CDR3 DNA sequence: TGTGCCAGCATGTCCCAGGGACAGCCCCAGCATTTT. The chain carries TRBV6-2 or TRBV6-3 and TRBJ1-5, with TRBD1 as a possible D gene (5 bases). V was pared by 7 bases and J by 7 bases, with 11 bases between. The germline V gene has CDR1 MNHEY and CDR2 SVGEGT. The CDR3 extends over 12 amino acids.

This clonotype was counted at least ten times. The rearrangement uses TRBV11-2 and TRBJ1-1; D gene ambiguous. This CDR3 is built from 15 residues. Deletions cut 3 bases from V and 1 base from J, with 12 bases between. The V gene's germline CDR1 is SGHAT and CDR2 FQNNGV. CDR3 amino acids: CASSFGVVGNTEAFF. In DNA, the CDR3 is TGTGCCAGCAGCTTTGGGGTTGTGGGGAACACTGAAGCTTTCTTT.

This clonotype was recorded a few times. This rearrangement joins TRBV7-2 to TRBJ2-7; tentatively, D is TRBD1 (6 bases). V was pared by 1 base and J by 6 bases, with 16 bases between. CDR3 size: 15 residues. The germline CDR1 and CDR2 sequences are SGHTA and FQGNSA. The CDR3 DNA follows: TGTGCCAGCAGCTTAGGGCTGGGGGCAGGTCGCGAGCAGTACTTC. This encodes CASSLGLGAGREQYF. Based on the CDR3 plus reference TRBV7-2 and TRBJ2-7, the full variable domain is GAGVSQSPSNKVTEKGKDVELRCDPISGHTALYWYRQSLGQGLEFLIYFQGNSAPDKSGLPSDRFSAERTGGSVSTLTIQRTQQEDSAVYLCASSLGLGAGREQYFGPGTRLTVT.

This clonotype occurred many times. The rearrangement links TRBV12-3 or TRBV12-4 to TRBJ2-1, with D tentatively TRBD2 (6 bases). Trimming pared 6 bases from V and 0 bases from J, leaving 12 bases between. The CDR3 has 15 amino acids. CDR3 residues: CASSRAGSSYNEQFF. CDR3 bases: TGTGCCAGCAGCCGTGCGGGGAGCTCCTACAATGAGCAGTTCTTC.

The J gene is TRBJ2-7, the V gene TRBV6-2 or TRBV6-3; TRBD1 matches at 12 bases. Unmatched junction bases numbered 10, after V lost 1 base and J lost 3 bases. The CDR3 is made up of 18 amino acids. Germline V gives CDR1 MNHEY, CDR2 SVGEGT. The CDR3 DNA is TGTGCCAGCAGTTACTTAACGGGACAGGGGGCGTCCGACTACGAGCAGTACTTC. Its translation: CASSYLTGQGASDYEQYF.

In this sample, this clonotype turned up many times. The chain has TRBV6-2 or TRBV6-3 and TRBJ2-3, with a tentative D call TRBD1 (5 bases). Germline CDR1 and CDR2: MNHEY and SVGEGT. There are 13 residues in the CDR3. Trimming left V 4 bases short and J 5 bases short, with 10 bases between. CDR3 sequence: CASSSKDRDTQYF. The CDR3 DNA follows: TGTGCCAGCAGTTCCAAAGACAGAGATACGCAGTATTTT.

The chain has TRBV7-7 and TRBJ2-3; tentative D call: TRBD2 (6 bases). The ends were cut back, 5 bases at V and 6 bases at J, with 12 bases in the middle. The CDR3 spans 13 residues. Per germline, CDR1 SSHAT and CDR2 FNYEAQ (reference sequence). The CDR3 bases are TGTGCCAGCAGCACCAACCGGGGGGATACGCAGTATTTT. Translating gives CASSTNRGDTQYF.

This clonotype occurred a few times. The J gene is TRBJ2-7, the V gene TRBV12-3 or TRBV12-4; 14 positions match TRBD2. This CDR3 has 19 amino acids. After removal of 6 bases from V and 4 bases from J, the junction contained 17 bases not matched to a gene. The CDR3 loop reads CASRPSGTSGRGRKYEQYF. CDR3 nucleotide sequence: TGTGCCAGCAGGCCTTCCGGGACTAGCGGGAGAGGTAGAAAGTACGAGCAGTACTTC.

The J gene is TRBJ2-3, the V gene TRBV12-3 or TRBV12-4, with 10 bases fitting TRBD1. V was pared by 4 bases and J by 1 base, with 8 bases of the junction left unmatched. The CDR3 is 17 amino acids. DNA for the CDR3: TGTGCCAGCAGTTCCTCCGGGACAGGGGACGGCACAGATACGCAGTATTTT. This translates into CASSSSGTGDGTDTQYF.

V is TRBV18 and J is TRBJ2-7; unclear D gene. The CDR3 has 14 amino acids. Germline V gives CDR1 KGHSH, CDR2 LQKENI. Trimming took 6 bases from V and 7 from J, leaving 19 bases between them. The CDR3 is CASSQILRSVEQYF. CDR3 DNA: TGTGCCAGCTCGCAGATCCTACGGAGTGTGGAGCAGTACTTC.

This clonotype has at least ten counts. The rearrangement links TRBV5-5 to TRBJ2-7; D may be TRBD1 or TRBD2 (5 bases each). V lost 0 bases and J 0 bases, leaving 10 bases between the germline ends. The CDR3 has 15 residues. Germline V gene lookup returns CDR1 SGHKS and CDR2 YYEKEE (reference sequence). The CDR3 here is CASSLAGLGSYEQYF. Written as DNA, the CDR3 is TGTGCCAGCAGCTTGGCGGGGCTCGGCTCCTACGAGCAGTACTTC.

This clonotype occurred many times. V usage is TRBV5-1 and J usage is TRBJ2-1; D may be TRBD2 (5 bases). CDR1 and CDR2 (germline): SGHRS, YFSETQ. Trimming stripped 4 bases from V and 7 bases from J, with 18 bases between. The CDR3 loop spans 15 amino acids. This chain's CDR3 is CASSPRGNTGNEQFF. The CDR3 DNA reads as TGCGCCAGCAGCCCCCGCGGTAACACGGGGAATGAGCAGTTCTTC.

The rearrangement joins TRBV3-1 to TRBJ2-5; 10 bases map to TRBD2. The CDR3 runs 14 residues. Per germline, CDR1 LGHDT and CDR2 YNNKEL (reference sequence). J lost 2 bases, V lost 7 bases, and 4 bases had no gene match. CDR3 DNA: TGTGCCAGCACCCGGACTAGCGGACAAGAGACCCAGTACTTC. As protein: CASTRTSGQETQYF.

The V call is TRBV7-7, the J call TRBJ2-1; TRBD2 aligns across 7 bases. From germline, CDR1 is SSHAT and CDR2 FNYEAQ (reference sequence). The CDR3 length is 15 residues. V was pared by 1 base and J by 6 bases, with 6 bases of the junction left unmatched. The CDR3 spells CASSLGLADLNEQFF. CDR3 nucleotides: TGTGCCAGCAGCTTAGGCCTAGCGGACCTCAATGAGCAGTTCTTC.

The chain is built from TRBV20-1 and TRBJ2-7; possible D gene TRBD2, 6 bases. Germline loops: CDR1 DFQATT, CDR2 SNEGSKA (reference sequence). V was shortened by 3 bases and J by 3 bases, with 12 bases between the two germline ends. This CDR3 is built from 13 residues. The CDR3 nucleotides read TGCAGTGCTAGGGCGGGAACTCTCTACGAGCAGTACTTC. Translation: CSARAGTLYEQYF.